This entry describes one T cell receptor beta chain. The target antigen is unknown. The data derive from a study of T cell repertoires in cytomegalovirus infection. Study as a whole: Recently identified HLA-C-restricted CMV epitopes were among the peptides used.

The CDR3 covers 15 residues. Trimming removed 8 bases from V and 5 bases from J, with 19 bases in between. TCRdb re-called the reads with MiXCR, one entry per CDR3 protein. In the table there are some 800,000 distinct CDR3 sequences, 30% to 35% of which are singletons. Overall study results and limits: Dominating the ex vivo response were TCR beta clonotypes that were CMV-specific and HLA-C-restricted.

The V gene is TRBV12-3 or TRBV12-4, the J gene TRBJ2-1; either TRBD1 or TRBD2 may fit D (5 bases each). Here the sequenced sample was cultured CD8+ T cells from PBMCs, taken from culture after CMV antigen stimulation. The receptor was isolated from a human donor in good health (CMV status not recorded). Some clones in this sample may be carry-over from other donors' samples. The CDR3 sequence: CASGASGVADNEQFF. The CDR3 coding sequence is TGTGCCAGCGGGGCCTCCGGGGTCGCCGACAATGAGCAGTTCTTC.